This entry lists 13 T cell receptor beta chains sequenced from one sample in a study of blood T cell repertoires in COVID-19. Assay: immunoSEQ multiplex PCR; the TCRdb copy retains only in-frame clones and omits some. The sample lists some 44,000 clones; around 80% were seen once. Sequenced sample: peripheral blood. These receptors originate from a woman aged 55-75 years with acute or convalescent COVID-19.

V is TRBV2 and J is TRBJ2-7; 8 bases line up with TRBD1. CDR1 SNHLY and CDR2 FYNNEI come from the germline V gene. J lost 3 bases, V lost 5 bases, and 6 bases had no gene match. This CDR3 comprises 14 residues. DNA for the CDR3: TGTGCCAGCAGTCGGACAGGGTCCAACTACGAGCAGTACTTC. Amino acid sequence: CASSRTGSNYEQYF.

CDR3 residues: CASSLGRTDTQYF. In DNA, the CDR3 is TGTGCCAGCAGCTTGGGGAGGACAGATACGCAGTATTTT. The chain recombines TRBV5-4 with TRBJ2-3; perhaps TRBD2 as D (5 bases). V gave up 0 bases and J gave up 3 bases, with 5 bases separating them. CDR1 is SGHNT and CDR2 is YYREEE in the germline V gene (reference sequence). This CDR3 has 13 residues.

The chain uses TRBV7-8 and TRBJ1-5, with a possible D match to TRBD1 (5 bases). Between the trimmed V and J ends, which lost 8 bases and 4 bases, there was a span of 12 bases. The CDR3 extends over 13 amino acids. Germline V lookup: CDR1 SGHVS, CDR2 FQNEAQ. In nucleotides, the CDR3 is TGTGCCAGCTCCTTGGGGCTAAATCAGCCCCAGCATTTT. Protein sequence: CASSLGLNQPQHF.

This clone was found once. The chain has TRBV7-2 and TRBJ1-1; no clear D gene. The CDR3 has 15 amino acids. Germline assignment: CDR1 SGHTA and CDR2 FQGNSA. V lost 2 bases to trimming and J lost 4 bases, with 14 bases between them. Here the CDR3 reads CASSLSVARPTEAFF. CDR3 nucleotide sequence: TGTGCCAGCAGCTTAAGCGTTGCGCGGCCCACTGAAGCTTTCTTT.

This sequence joins TRBV13 and TRBJ2-7; 8 nucleotides line up with TRBD1. CDR3 length: 15 amino acids. Germline V lookup: CDR1 PRHDT, CDR2 FYEKMQ (reference sequence). Trimming cost V 6 bases and J 3 bases; bases outside gene matches: 10. CDR3 coding DNA: TGTGCCAGCAGTCTAGAGACAGGGGAGCTCTACGAGCAGTACTTC. Translating it yields CASSLETGELYEQYF.

V usage is TRBV5-5 and J usage is TRBJ2-5; 10 nucleotides match TRBD2. V shed 2 bases, J shed 4 bases, and the junction held 11 bases outside the gene matches. Germline values: CDR1 SGHKS, CDR2 YYEKEE (reference sequence). The CDR3 contains 17 residues. CDR3 sequence reads: CASSFPSLSGGRETQYF. CDR3 sequence (DNA): TGTGCCAGCAGCTTTCCTTCACTTAGCGGGGGGCGAGAGACCCAGTACTTC.

The chain combines TRBV5-1 with TRBJ2-7; TRBD2 matches 11 bases. Germline V CDR1 and CDR2: SGHRS, YFSETQ. V was clipped by 4 bases and J by 0 bases; unmatched bases: 3. CDR3 length: 15 residues. CDR3 nucleotide sequence: TGCGCCAGCAGCGCCGGGACTAGCGGCTCCTACGAGCAGTACTTC. Its protein product is CASSAGTSGSYEQYF.

This clone was counted between two and nine times. The rearrangement uses TRBV12-2 and TRBJ1-2; the DNA was not compared with TRBD1, the D call given in the table. TRBV12-2 is listed as a pseudogene. The CDR3 runs 20 residues. CDR3 protein: CASRLEGDSGQGPSLEGYTF. CDR3 DNA sequence: TGTGCAAGTCGCTTAGAAGGGGATTCGGGACAGGGGCCATCATTGGAAGGCTACACCTTC.

The CDR3 DNA reads as TGCGCCAGCAGCCAAGAGCGACAGGGGGATTATAATGAAAAACTGTTTTTT. Amino acids: CASSQERQGDYNEKLFF. The chain links TRBV4-1 to TRBJ1-4; TRBD1 aligns across 9 bases. The CDR3 extends over 17 amino acids. Germline V gives CDR1 MGHRA, CDR2 YSYEKL. With V trimmed by 0 bases and J by 4 bases, 6 bases remained unmatched.

This clone came up once. V and J are TRBV19 and TRBJ2-3; possible D gene TRBD2, 6 bases. Germline V gene sequence: CDR1 LNHDA, CDR2 SQIVND (reference sequence). This CDR3 is built from 13 residues. The V gene lost 5 bases and the J gene lost 4 bases, with 10 bases spanning the gap. The CDR3 coding sequence is TGTGCCAGTAGTCCATGGGGGGCAGATACGCAGTATTTT. Protein product: CASSPWGADTQYF.

The J gene is TRBJ1-6, the V gene TRBV5-4, with TRBD1 matching over 10 bases. With V trimmed by 4 bases and J by 7 bases, 5 bases remained unmatched. Germline CDR1 SGHNT, CDR2 YYREEE (reference sequence). The length of the CDR3 is 15 residues. CDR3 in DNA: TGTGCCAGCAGCGCCAGGACAGGGGGGAATTCACCCCTCCACTTT. This encodes CASSARTGGNSPLHF.

This clone has just a few counts. The CDR3 sequence: CASSLGQGSSEAFF. The DNA for the CDR3 is TGTGCCAGCAGCTTAGGACAGGGGAGCTCTGAAGCTTTCTTT. The chain recombines TRBV7-9 with TRBJ1-1, with 8 bases that match TRBD1. The V and J ends lost 1 base and 6 bases, in that order; junction bases with no gene match: 4. This CDR3 has 14 residues. Germline V gives CDR1 SEHNR, CDR2 FQNEAQ (reference sequence).

The chain carries TRBV6-4 and TRBJ1-5; 10 nucleotides match TRBD1. In germline, CDR1 is MRHNA, CDR2 SNTAGT. V was pared by 2 bases and J by 2 bases, with 9 bases of the junction left unmatched. The CDR3 length is 18 residues. As DNA, the CDR3 is TGTGCCAGCAGTGACCGTCGGGACAGGGGTTATCGCAATCAGCCCCAGCATTTT. It specifies CASSDRRDRGYRNQPQHF.